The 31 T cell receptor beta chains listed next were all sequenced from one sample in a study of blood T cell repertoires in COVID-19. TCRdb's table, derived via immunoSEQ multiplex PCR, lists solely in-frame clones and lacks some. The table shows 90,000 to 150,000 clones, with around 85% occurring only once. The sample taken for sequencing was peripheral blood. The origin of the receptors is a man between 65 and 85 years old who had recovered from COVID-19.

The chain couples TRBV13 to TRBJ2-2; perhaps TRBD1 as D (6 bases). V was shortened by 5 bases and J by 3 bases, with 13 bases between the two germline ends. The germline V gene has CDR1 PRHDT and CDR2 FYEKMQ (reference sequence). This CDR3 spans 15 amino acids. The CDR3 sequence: CASSPQGTDTGELFF. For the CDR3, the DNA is TGTGCCAGCAGCCCCCAGGGGACGGACACCGGGGAGCTGTTTTTT. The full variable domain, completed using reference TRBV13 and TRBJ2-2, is AAGVIQSPRHLIKEKRETATLKCYPIPRHDTVYWYQQGPGQDPQFLISFYEKMQSDKGSIPDRFSAQQFSDYHSELNMSSLELGDSALYFCASSPQGTDTGELFFGEGSRLTVL.

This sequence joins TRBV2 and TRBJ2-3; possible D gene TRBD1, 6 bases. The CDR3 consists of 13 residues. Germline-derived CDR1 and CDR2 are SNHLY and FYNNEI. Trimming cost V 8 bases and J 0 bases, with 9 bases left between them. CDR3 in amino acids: CASEGQSTDTQYF. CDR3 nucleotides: TGTGCCAGCGAAGGACAGAGCACAGATACGCAGTATTTT.

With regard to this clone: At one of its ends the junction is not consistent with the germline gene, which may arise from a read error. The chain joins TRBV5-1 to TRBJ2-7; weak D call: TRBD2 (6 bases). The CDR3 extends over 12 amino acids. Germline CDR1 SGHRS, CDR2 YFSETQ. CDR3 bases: TGCGCCAGCAGTTCAACCCGGGACTCCCCCCACTTC. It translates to CASSSTRDSPHF.

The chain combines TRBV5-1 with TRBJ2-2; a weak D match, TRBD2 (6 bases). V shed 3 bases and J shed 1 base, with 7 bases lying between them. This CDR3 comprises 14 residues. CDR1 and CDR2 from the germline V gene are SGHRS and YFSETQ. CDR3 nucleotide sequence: TGCGCCAGCAGCTGGGGAGGGAACACCGGGGAGCTGTTTTTT. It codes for CASSWGGNTGELFF.

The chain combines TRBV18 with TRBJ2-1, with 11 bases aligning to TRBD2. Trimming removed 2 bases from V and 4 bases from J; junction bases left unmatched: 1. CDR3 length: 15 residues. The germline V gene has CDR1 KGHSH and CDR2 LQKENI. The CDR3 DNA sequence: TGTGCCAGCTCACCAGGGACTAGCGGTTACAATGAGCAGTTCTTC. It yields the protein CASSPGTSGYNEQFF.

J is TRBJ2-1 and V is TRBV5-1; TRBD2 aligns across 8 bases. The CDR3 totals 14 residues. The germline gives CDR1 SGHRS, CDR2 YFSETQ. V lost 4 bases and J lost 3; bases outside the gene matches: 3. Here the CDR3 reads CASSITSGYNEQFF. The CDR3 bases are TGCGCCAGCAGCATTACTAGCGGCTACAATGAGCAGTTCTTC.

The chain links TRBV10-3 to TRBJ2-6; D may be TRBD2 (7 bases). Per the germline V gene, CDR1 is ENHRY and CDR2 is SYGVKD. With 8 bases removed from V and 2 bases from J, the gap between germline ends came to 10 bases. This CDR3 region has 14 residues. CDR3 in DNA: TGTGCCATCTGGGGGGGCCCTGGGGCCAACGTCCTGACTTTC. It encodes CAIWGGPGANVLTF.

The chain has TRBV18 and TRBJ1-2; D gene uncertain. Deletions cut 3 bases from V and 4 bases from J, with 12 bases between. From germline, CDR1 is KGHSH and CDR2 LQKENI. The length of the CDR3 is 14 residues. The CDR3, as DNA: TGTGCCAGCTCACCCCTGAGGAGTTCCTATGGCTACACCTTC. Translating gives CASSPLRSSYGYTF.

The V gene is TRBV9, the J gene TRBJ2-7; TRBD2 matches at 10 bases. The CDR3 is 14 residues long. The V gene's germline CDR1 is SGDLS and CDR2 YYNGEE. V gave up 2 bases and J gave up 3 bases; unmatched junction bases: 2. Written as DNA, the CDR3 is TGTGCCAGCAGCGTTCGACTAGCGGGCTACGAGCAGTACTTC. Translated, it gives CASSVRLAGYEQYF. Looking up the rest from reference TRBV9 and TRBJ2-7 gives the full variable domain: DSGVTQTPKHLITATGQRVTLRCSPRSGDLSVYWYQQSLDQGLQFLIQYYNGEERAKGNILERFSAQQFPDLHSELNLSSLELGDSALYFCASSVRLAGYEQYFGPGTRLTVT.

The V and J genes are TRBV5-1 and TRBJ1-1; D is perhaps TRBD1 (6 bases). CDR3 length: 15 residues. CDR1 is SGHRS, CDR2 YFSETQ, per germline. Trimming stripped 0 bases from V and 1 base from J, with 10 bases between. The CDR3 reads CASSLVGGQNTEAFF. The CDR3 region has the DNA TGCGCCAGCAGCTTGGTTGGGGGCCAGAACACTGAAGCTTTCTTT.

CDR3: CASTGLAGEYEQYF. In DNA form, the CDR3 reads TGTGCCTCAACAGGACTAGCGGGAGAGTACGAGCAGTACTTC. V gene TRBV10-3 combines with J gene TRBJ2-7; 13 bases map to TRBD2. The germline V gene has CDR1 ENHRY and CDR2 SYGVKD. CDR3 length: 14 residues. The ends lost 11 bases at V and 4 bases at J; junction bases unmatched: 8.

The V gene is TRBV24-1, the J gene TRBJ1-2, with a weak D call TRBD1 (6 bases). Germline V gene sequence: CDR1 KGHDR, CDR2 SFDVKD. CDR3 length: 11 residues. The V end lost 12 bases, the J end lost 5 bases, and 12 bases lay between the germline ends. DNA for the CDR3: TGTGCCGTAAGCACAGGGTATGGCTACACCTTC. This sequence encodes CAVSTGYGYTF.

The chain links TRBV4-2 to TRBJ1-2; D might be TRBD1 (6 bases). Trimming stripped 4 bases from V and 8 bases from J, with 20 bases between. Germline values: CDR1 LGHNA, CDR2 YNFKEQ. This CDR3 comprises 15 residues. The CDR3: CASSLPRTAPGGYTF. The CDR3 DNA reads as TGTGCCAGCAGCCTTCCGCGGACAGCCCCGGGGGGCTACACCTTC.

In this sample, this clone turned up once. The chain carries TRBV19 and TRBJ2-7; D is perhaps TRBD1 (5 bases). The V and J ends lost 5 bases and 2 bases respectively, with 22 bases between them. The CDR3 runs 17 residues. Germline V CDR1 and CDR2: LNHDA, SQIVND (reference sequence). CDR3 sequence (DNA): TGTGCCAGTAGTCTCCAGGGTAGTGGTCAAGGGGCCTACGAGCAGTACTTC. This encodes CASSLQGSGQGAYEQYF. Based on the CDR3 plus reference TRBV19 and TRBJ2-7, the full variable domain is DGGITQSPKYLFRKEGQNVTLSCEQNLNHDAMYWYRQDPGQGLRLIYYSQIVNDFQKGDIAEGYSVSREKKESFPLTVTSAQKNPTAFYLCASSLQGSGQGAYEQYFGPGTRLTVT.

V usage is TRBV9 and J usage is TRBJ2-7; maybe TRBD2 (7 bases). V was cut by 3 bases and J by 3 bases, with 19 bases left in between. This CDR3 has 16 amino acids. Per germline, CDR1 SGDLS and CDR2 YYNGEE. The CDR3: CASSAAGFGGHYEQYF. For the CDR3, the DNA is TGTGCCAGCAGCGCGGCGGGGTTCGGGGGGCACTACGAGCAGTACTTC.

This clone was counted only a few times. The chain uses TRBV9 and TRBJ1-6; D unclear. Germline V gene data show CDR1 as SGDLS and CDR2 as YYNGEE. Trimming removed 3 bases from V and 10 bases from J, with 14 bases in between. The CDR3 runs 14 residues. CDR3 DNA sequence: TGTGCCAGCAGCGCTTCCGGGATGGACTCACCCCTCCACTTT. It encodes CASSASGMDSPLHF.

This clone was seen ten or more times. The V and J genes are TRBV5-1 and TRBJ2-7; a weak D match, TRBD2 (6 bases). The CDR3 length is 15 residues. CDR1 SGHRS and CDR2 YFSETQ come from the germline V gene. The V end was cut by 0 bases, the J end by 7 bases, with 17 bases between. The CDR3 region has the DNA TGCGCCAGCAGCTTGGCCCCGGACTACTACGGAGAGCAGTACTTC. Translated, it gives CASSLAPDYYGEQYF.

The CDR3, as DNA: TGCAGCGTTACACGACTAGCGGGGGGCACAGATACGCAGTATTTT. Amino acid sequence: CSVTRLAGGTDTQYF. The chain uses TRBV29-1 and TRBJ2-3; 12 bases line up with TRBD2. The CDR3 consists of 15 residues. V was pared by 5 bases and J by 1 base, with 4 bases of the junction left unmatched. Germline loops: CDR1 SQVTM, CDR2 ANQGSEA.

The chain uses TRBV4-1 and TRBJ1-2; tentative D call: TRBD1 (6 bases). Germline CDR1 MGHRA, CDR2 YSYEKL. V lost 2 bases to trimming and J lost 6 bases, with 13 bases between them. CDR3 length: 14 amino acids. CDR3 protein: CASSQPNRANGYTF. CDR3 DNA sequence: TGCGCCAGCAGCCAACCTAACAGGGCCAATGGCTACACCTTC.

The CDR3 region is CASTSWGRDYGYTF. DNA for the CDR3: TGTGCCAGTACCTCTTGGGGGCGCGACTATGGCTACACCTTC. The chain couples TRBV19 to TRBJ1-2; a possible D gene is TRBD1 (6 bases). CDR1 is LNHDA, CDR2 SQIVND, per germline (reference sequence). The CDR3 extends over 14 amino acids. V lost 7 bases and J 3 bases, leaving 15 bases between the germline ends.

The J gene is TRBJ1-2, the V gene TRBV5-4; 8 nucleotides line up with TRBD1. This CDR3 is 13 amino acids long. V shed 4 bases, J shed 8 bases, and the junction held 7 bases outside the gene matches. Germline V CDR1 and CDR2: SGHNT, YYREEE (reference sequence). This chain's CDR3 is CASSPDRGQGYTF. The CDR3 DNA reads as TGTGCCAGCAGCCCCGACAGGGGTCAAGGCTACACCTTC.

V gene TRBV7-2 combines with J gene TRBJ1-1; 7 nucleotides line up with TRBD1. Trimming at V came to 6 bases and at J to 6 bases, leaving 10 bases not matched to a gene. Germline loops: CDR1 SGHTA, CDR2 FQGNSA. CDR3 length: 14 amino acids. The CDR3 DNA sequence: TGTGCCAGCAGTTCCGACAGGGCTTGGGCTGAAGCTTTCTTT. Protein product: CASSSDRAWAEAFF.

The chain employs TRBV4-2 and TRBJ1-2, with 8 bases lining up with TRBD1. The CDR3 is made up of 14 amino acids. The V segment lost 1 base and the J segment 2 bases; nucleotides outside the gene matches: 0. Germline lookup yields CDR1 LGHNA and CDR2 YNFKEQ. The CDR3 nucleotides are TGTGCCAGCAGCCAAGCAGGGGGCAACTATGGCTACACCTTC. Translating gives CASSQAGGNYGYTF.

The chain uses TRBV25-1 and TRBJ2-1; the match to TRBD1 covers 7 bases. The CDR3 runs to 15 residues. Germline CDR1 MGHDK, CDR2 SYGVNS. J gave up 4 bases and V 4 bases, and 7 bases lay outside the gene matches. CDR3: CASSANRGLYNEQFF. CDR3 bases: TGTGCCAGCAGTGCCAACAGGGGCCTTTACAATGAGCAGTTCTTC. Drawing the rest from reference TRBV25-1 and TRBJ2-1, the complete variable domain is EADIYQTPRYLVIGTGKKITLECSQTMGHDKMYWYQQDPGMELHLIHYSYGVNSTEKGDLSSESTVSRIRTEHFPLTLESARPSHTSQYLCASSANRGLYNEQFFGPGTRLTVL.

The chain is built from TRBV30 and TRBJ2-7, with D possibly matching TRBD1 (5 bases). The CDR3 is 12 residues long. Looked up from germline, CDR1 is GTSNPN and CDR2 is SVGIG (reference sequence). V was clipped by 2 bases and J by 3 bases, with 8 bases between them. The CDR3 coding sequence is TGTGCCTGGAGTCGACAGTTCTACGAGCAGTACTTC. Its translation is CAWSRQFYEQYF.

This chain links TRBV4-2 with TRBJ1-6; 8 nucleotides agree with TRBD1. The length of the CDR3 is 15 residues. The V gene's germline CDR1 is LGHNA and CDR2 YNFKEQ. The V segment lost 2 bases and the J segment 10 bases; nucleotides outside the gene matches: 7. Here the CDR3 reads CASSQPDRGESPLHF. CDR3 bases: TGTGCCAGCAGCCAACCTGACAGGGGCGAATCACCCCTCCACTTT.

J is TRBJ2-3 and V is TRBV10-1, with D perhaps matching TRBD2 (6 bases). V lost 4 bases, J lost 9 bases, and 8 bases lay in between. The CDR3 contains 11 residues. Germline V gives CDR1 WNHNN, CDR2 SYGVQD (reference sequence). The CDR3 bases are TGCGCCAGCAGTGGGACTAACACGCAGTATTTT. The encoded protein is CASSGTNTQYF.

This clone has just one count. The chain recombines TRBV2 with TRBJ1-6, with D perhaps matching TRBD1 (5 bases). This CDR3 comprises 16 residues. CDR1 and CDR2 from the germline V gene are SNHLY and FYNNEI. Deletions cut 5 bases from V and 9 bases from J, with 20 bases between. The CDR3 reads CASSSQGAGFGSPLHF. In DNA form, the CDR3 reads TGTGCCAGCAGTTCCCAGGGCGCGGGGTTCGGTTCACCCCTCCACTTT.

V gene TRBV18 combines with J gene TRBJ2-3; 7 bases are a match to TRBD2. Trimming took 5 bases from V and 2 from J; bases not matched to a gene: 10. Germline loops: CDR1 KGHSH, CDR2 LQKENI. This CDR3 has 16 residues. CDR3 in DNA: TGTGCCAGCTCAAAAGGCGGGACTAAGCTCACAGATACGCAGTATTTT. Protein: CASSKGGTKLTDTQYF. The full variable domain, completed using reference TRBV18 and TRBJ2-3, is NAGVMQNPRHLVRRRGQEARLRCSPMKGHSHVYWYRQLPEEGLKFMVYLQKENIIDESGMPKERFSAEFPKEGPSILRIQQVVRGDSAAYFCASSKGGTKLTDTQYFGPGTRLTVL.

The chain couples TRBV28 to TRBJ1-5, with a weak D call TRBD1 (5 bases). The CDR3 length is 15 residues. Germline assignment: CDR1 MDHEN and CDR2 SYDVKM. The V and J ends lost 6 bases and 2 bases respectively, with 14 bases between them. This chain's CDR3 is CASRIIPTGNQPQHF. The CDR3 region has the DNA TGTGCCAGCAGAATTATCCCGACAGGCAATCAGCCCCAGCATTTT.

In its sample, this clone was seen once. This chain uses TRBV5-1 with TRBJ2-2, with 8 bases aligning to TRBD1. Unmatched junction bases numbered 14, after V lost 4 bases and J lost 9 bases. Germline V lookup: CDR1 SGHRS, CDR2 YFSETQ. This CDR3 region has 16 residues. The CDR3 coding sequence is TGCGCCAGCAGCGGCCCGGGACAGGCTGCAGGATGGGAGCTGTTTTTT. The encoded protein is CASSGPGQAAGWELFF.